Detailed here is one TCR beta chain. In the authors' methods: Nucleated cell counts were estimated from reference gene primer amplification. Sequenced by immunoSEQ multiplex PCR; TCRdb stores in-frame clones only, minus some. V and J calls and clone size are as listed in that table; D and trimming were resolved from the DNA. The sample includes about 83,000 clones, around 84% of them seen just once. This sample was included in a study of blood T cell repertoires in COVID-19. About the research overall: COVID-19 samples, acute and convalescent, were from the United States, Italy and Spain. Sample material is recorded as cDNA or gDNA derived from T cells, B-cell-depleted T cells, or PBMCs.

Sequenced: peripheral blood. The TCR originated in a woman of 80 years or more in a cohort sampled during active or convalescent COVID-19.

The CDR3 reads CASSLQGAIDTQYF. DNA of the CDR3: TGCGCCAGCAGCTTGCAGGGGGCAATAGATACGCAGTATTTT. The gene calls are TRBV5-1 and TRBJ2-3; 8 bases fit TRBD1. The CDR3 runs to 14 residues. Germline loops: CDR1 SGHRS, CDR2 YFSETQ. Trimming at V came to 1 base and at J to 5 bases, leaving 3 bases not matched to a gene.